The rows below give T cell receptor beta chains drawn from one sample of a study of T cell repertoires in cytomegalovirus infection. No cognate antigen is known for these TCRs. TCRdb independently ran MiXCR on the reads; one entry per CDR3 protein. The table shows around 300,000 distinct CDR3 sequences, with roughly a fifth occurring only once. The sample consisted of cultured PBMCs, taken from culture after CMV antigen stimulation. The source is a human donor in good health (CMV status not recorded). Some clones in this sample may be carry-over from other donors' samples. CDR3s include the opening cysteine and the closing phenylalanine or tryptophan. D genes are given only for firm matches. Clone size is stated in some rows and not others, as once, few, many or a class when expanded.

j_gene	abundance	v_gene	len	d_gene	CDR3nt	CDR3aa
TRBJ2-1	many	TRBV7-2	17	TRBD2	TGTGCCAGCAGCTCCCTAGGGGGACTAGGGTCGCCAAATGAGCAGTTCTTC	CASSSLGGLGSPNEQFF
TRBJ1-1	-	TRBV7-9	14	-	TGTGCCAGCAGCTTAGGACACAGGGTCACTGAAGCTTTCTTT	CASSLGHRVTEAFF
TRBJ2-5	medium-sized	TRBV7-9	15	TRBD2	TGTGCCAGCAGCTTAGGCGCGGGAGTAGGAGAGACCCAGTACTTC	CASSLGAGVGETQYF
TRBJ1-1	few	TRBV12-3/TRBV12-4	15	-	TGTGCCAGCAGTCCGCCCGGAGTGGGGAACACTGAAGCTTTCTTT	CASSPPGVGNTEAFF
TRBJ2-1	few	TRBV12-3/TRBV12-4	15	-	TGTGCCAGCAGTTACTACCAGAGCCCAAACAATGAGCAGTTCTTC	CASSYYQSPNNEQFF
TRBJ2-1	once	TRBV5-1	15	TRBD2	TGCGCCAGCTCGGACGGGACTAGCGACTACAATGAGCAGTTCTTC	CASSDGTSDYNEQFF
TRBJ1-1	-	TRBV9	13	TRBD1	TGTGCCAGCAGCCCATCTGGGACAGGTGAAGCTTTCTTT	CASSPSGTGEAFF
TRBJ2-5	many	TRBV7-6	13	-	TGTGCCAGCAGCTCCATGAGCCAAGAGACCCAGTACTTC	CASSSMSQETQYF
TRBJ2-1	many	TRBV27	16	-	TGTGCCAGCAGTTTAGGCTTTGGACAGCTCTACAATGAGCAGTTCTTC	CASSLGFGQLYNEQFF
TRBJ2-1	few	TRBV6-1	16	TRBD2	TGTGCCAGCAGGAAATTCCGGGAGGCCCAAAACAATGAGCAGTTCTTC	CASRKFREAQNNEQFF
TRBJ2-7	few	TRBV5-6	15	TRBD1	TGTGCCAGCAGCCCGACCCGGGACAGTGCCTACGAGCAGTACTTC	CASSPTRDSAYEQYF
TRBJ1-5	-	TRBV15	17	TRBD1	TGTGCCACCAGCAGATCGTACAGGGGTCGGGGGGGTCAGCCCCAGCATTTT	CATSRSYRGRGGQPQHF
TRBJ2-2	-	TRBV19	15	-	TGTGCCAGTAGTATAAGGAAACAGGGAGCCGGGGAGCTGTTTTTT	CASSIRKQGAGELFF
TRBJ1-6	few	TRBV10-3	16	TRBD1	TGTGCCATCAGACAGGGGGCTATAGAGGAGAATTCACCCCTCCACTTT	CAIRQGAIEENSPLHF
TRBJ1-1	few	TRBV10-3	14	-	TGTGCCTCCCGGGGGCAGGGCCCGGCCACTGAAGCTTTCTTT	CASRGQGPATEAFF
TRBJ1-5	-	TRBV6-6	14	-	TGTGCCAGCATAGGAGGGTCCTTCAATCAGCCCCAGCATTTT	CASIGGSFNQPQHF
TRBJ1-1	-	TRBV12-3/TRBV12-4	16	-	TGTGCCAGCAGCCCACTCTTGGGACAACAGAACACTGAAGCTTTCTTT	CASSPLLGQQNTEAFF
TRBJ2-1	many	TRBV7-3	15	-	TGTGCCAGCACCAAAGGAGGGCCGGGGCACAATGAGCAGTTCTTC	CASTKGGPGHNEQFF
TRBJ2-2	many	TRBV7-6	17	TRBD2	TGTGCCAGCAGCTTAGTTTCACTAGCGGGAGGTGCCGGGGAGCTGTTTTTT	CASSLVSLAGGAGELFF
TRBJ1-1	-	TRBV7-2	15	-	TGTGCCAGCAGCCCGATGGGGGACTTTGGCACTGAAGCTTTCTTT	CASSPMGDFGTEAFF
TRBJ1-1	-	TRBV19	15	-	TGTGCCAGTAGCACTGGGGGGGTGTTCAACACTGAAGCTTTCTTT	CASSTGGVFNTEAFF
TRBJ2-7	-	TRBV4-3	17	TRBD1	TGCGCCAGCAGCCAATCACCAACAGGGACAGGGTTCTACGAGCAGTACTTC	CASSQSPTGTGFYEQYF
TRBJ2-3	-	TRBV20-1	15	-	TGCAGTGCTAGAGATCGACTGCGCGGCACAGATACGCAGTATTTT	CSARDRLRGTDTQYF
TRBJ2-5	few	TRBV6-5	17	TRBD2	TGTGCCAGCAGTACGGGACTAGCAGATTACTCCCAAGAGACCCAGTACTTC	CASSTGLADYSQETQYF
TRBJ2-1	many	TRBV12-3/TRBV12-4	12	TRBD2	TGTGCCAGCAGTTGGGCGGGAGGTGAGCAGTTCTTC	CASSWAGGEQFF
TRBJ2-1	-	TRBV20-1	10	-	TGCAGTGCTGCGAGGGGGGAGCAGTTCTTC	CSAARGEQFF
TRBJ2-1	few	TRBV6-1	15	-	TGTGCCAGCACCCCGTTAAGTACAGGGGGGGGTGAGCAGTTCTTC	CASTPLSTGGGEQFF
TRBJ1-1	-	TRBV19	14	-	TGTGCCAGTAGTATAGATCGGGGGGACACTGAAGCTTTCTTT	CASSIDRGDTEAFF
TRBJ2-1	many	TRBV7-2	15	TRBD2	TGTGCCAGCAGCTTAGTTTCAGCGGGAGTCAATGAGCAGTTCTTC	CASSLVSAGVNEQFF
TRBJ2-3	-	TRBV11-3	15	-	TGTGCCAGCAGCTTAAACTCTTTAAGCACAGATACGCAGTATTTT	CASSLNSLSTDTQYF
TRBJ1-1	-	TRBV12-3/TRBV12-4	14	-	TGTGCCAGCAGTTCCAACAGAGGGGTAACTGAAGCTTTCTTT	CASSSNRGVTEAFF
TRBJ1-4	many	TRBV7-2	15	-	TGTGCCAGCAGCGTAAATGGAGTGGTTAGTGAAAAACTGTTTTTT	CASSVNGVVSEKLFF
TRBJ2-5	few	TRBV6-2/TRBV6-3	18	TRBD2	TGTGCCAGCAGTTACCCCACCGGAGCGGGAGTTCGTTTGGAGACCCAGTACTTC	CASSYPTGAGVRLETQYF
TRBJ2-1	few	TRBV5-4	13	TRBD2	TGTGCCAGCAGCTTGGGACTAGCGGGAAAAGAGTTCTTC	CASSLGLAGKEFF
TRBJ2-1	few	TRBV24-1	19	TRBD2	TGTGCCACCAGTGGGACTAGCGGTCCATCTCGGCACTCCTACAATGAGCAGTTCTTC	CATSGTSGPSRHSYNEQFF
TRBJ2-3	-	TRBV28	15	-	TGTGCCAGCAGTTTATCACGTCAAGGGGCCGATACGCAGTATTTT	CASSLSRQGADTQYF
TRBJ1-2	-	TRBV27	14	-	TGTGCCAGCAGTATAAACCCCCGGGGCTATGGCTACACCTTC	CASSINPRGYGYTF
TRBJ2-3	-	TRBV27	15	TRBD2	TGTGCCAGCAGTTTACTAGCGGGAGTCCCCGATACGCAGTATTTT	CASSLLAGVPDTQYF
TRBJ2-3	few	TRBV20-1	12	-	TGCAGTGCCGAAACGGACGCAGATACGCAGTATTTT	CSAETDADTQYF
TRBJ2-2	few	TRBV4-2	14	-	TGTGCCAGCAGCTCTCTTGGGGAAACCGGGGAGCTGTTTTTT	CASSSLGETGELFF
TRBJ1-1	many	TRBV7-2	13	TRBD1	TGTGCCAGCAGCGCTGGGACAGTCACTGAAGCTTTCTTT	CASSAGTVTEAFF
TRBJ2-4	-	TRBV28	18	-	TGTGCCAGCAGTGTTCCCGGACAGCGGGGTACGGCCAAAAACATTCAGTACTTC	CASSVPGQRGTAKNIQYF
TRBJ2-1	many	TRBV28	14	-	TGTGCCAGCCCCACAGGTTTCTCCTACAATGAGCAGTTCTTC	CASPTGFSYNEQFF
TRBJ2-3	few	TRBV23-1	18	TRBD2	TGCGCCAGCAGCCAGTCCCCCCGCGGGGGGGGACGTGGGGATACGCAGTATTTT	CASSQSPRGGGRGDTQYF
TRBJ1-1	many	TRBV5-4	14	-	TGTGCCAGCAGAGGGGGGCCGATGAACACTGAAGCTTTCTTT	CASRGGPMNTEAFF
TRBJ2-1	many	TRBV7-2	14	TRBD1	TGTGCCAGCAGCTCAGGGGGCTCCTACAATGAGCAGTTCTTC	CASSSGGSYNEQFF
TRBJ1-3	-	TRBV11-2	18	-	TGTGCCAGCAGCTTAGTACGGGCAGCCCGACACTCTGGAAACACCATATATTTT	CASSLVRAARHSGNTIYF
TRBJ1-2	-	TRBV27	14	-	TGTGCCAGCAGTAACCCCGGGACACCCTATGGCTACACCTTC	CASSNPGTPYGYTF
TRBJ2-2	few	TRBV5-4	15	TRBD1	TGTGCCAGCAGCCTCCAGGGGACAGTCACCGGGGAGCTGTTTTTT	CASSLQGTVTGELFF
TRBJ2-3	few	TRBV7-9	13	-	TGTGCCAGCAGCTTAACAGAAACAGATACGCAGTATTTT	CASSLTETDTQYF
TRBJ2-1	-	TRBV4-1	19	TRBD2	TGCGCCAGCAGCCAAGATCGACTAGCGGTATCAGTCTCCTACAATGAGCAGTTCTTC	CASSQDRLAVSVSYNEQFF
TRBJ1-2	many	TRBV7-2	16	TRBD1	TGTGCCAGCAGCCATCCGGGACAGGATGTGCACTATGGCTACACCTTC	CASSHPGQDVHYGYTF
TRBJ2-5	many	TRBV7-2	15	TRBD2	TGTGCCAGCAGCCGGGGGGGGGGGGGCATGGAGACCCAGTACTTC	CASSRGGGGMETQYF